These 30 T cell receptor beta chains came from one sample sequenced in a study of identical twins. TCRdb processed the 5' RACE reads anew with MiXCR; each CDR3 protein has one entry. The sample lists some 900,000 distinct CDR3 sequences, 9% to 15% occurring once. The same specimen was also included in a second study, on yellow fever vaccine responses in identical twins.

Sequenced input: PBMCs. The receptor source for this set is a woman between 18 and 29 years old in good health.

V is TRBV12-3 or TRBV12-4 and J is TRBJ1-1; maybe TRBD1 (6 bases). This CDR3 is 13 amino acids long. V lost 5 bases and J 4 bases, leaving 11 bases between the germline ends. CDR3 region: CASSAGTITEAFF. Here the CDR3 DNA reads TGTGCCAGCAGTGCCGGGACAATCACTGAAGCTTTCTTT.

In its sample, this clonotype was seen a few times. The chain recombines TRBV10-3 with TRBJ2-3; 8 bases match TRBD2. J lost 7 bases, V lost 4 bases, and 13 bases had no gene match. The CDR3 spans 16 residues. CDR1 is ENHRY and CDR2 is SYGVKD in the germline V gene. This CDR3 is CAISGSEGGLGNTQYF. The DNA of the CDR3 is TGTGCCATCAGTGGCTCTGAGGGGGGACTAGGGAATACGCAGTATTTT.

The chain recombines TRBV7-9 with TRBJ1-2; D is undetermined. This CDR3 is 12 amino acids long. Germline lookup yields CDR1 SEHNR and CDR2 FQNEAQ (reference sequence). Trimming shortened V by 5 bases and J by 7 bases, and 11 bases separated the two germline ends. Here the CDR3 DNA reads TGTGCCAGCAGCGCCATACAAGGTGGCTACACCTTC. This gives the protein CASSAIQGGYTF. Full variable domain (rest looked up from reference TRBV7-9 and TRBJ1-2): DTGVSQNPRHKITKRGQNVTFRCDPISEHNRLYWYRQTLGQGPEFLTYFQNEAQLEKSRLLSDRFSAERPKGSFSTLEIQRTEQGDSAMYLCASSAIQGGYTFGSGTRLTVV.

The chain couples TRBV20-1 to TRBJ2-7, with a weak D call TRBD1 (5 bases). The CDR3 is 15 residues long. The germline V gene has CDR1 DFQATT and CDR2 SNEGSKA (reference sequence). The V gene lost 1 base and the J gene lost 3 bases, with 16 bases spanning the gap. CDR3 sequence reads: CSARARSGLNYEQYF. DNA of the CDR3: TGCAGTGCTAGAGCTCGGTCAGGGCTAAACTACGAGCAGTACTTC.

The chain couples TRBV10-3 to TRBJ2-5; 7 nucleotides align to TRBD1. Looked up from germline, CDR1 is ENHRY and CDR2 is SYGVKD. V was clipped by 10 bases and J by 5 bases; unmatched bases: 13. CDR3 length: 14 amino acids. The CDR3 region is CATTTRQGGETQYF. The CDR3 DNA reads TGTGCCACCACAACCCGACAGGGCGGGGAGACCCAGTACTTC.

This clonotype was counted many times. The chain recombines TRBV4-1 with TRBJ1-1; D is uncertain. The CDR3 contains 16 residues. In germline, CDR1 is MGHRA, CDR2 YSYEKL. The V and J ends lost 0 bases and 6 bases respectively, with 17 bases between them. CDR3 nucleotides: TGCGCCAGCAGCCAAGATAACTCAGGCCCTGTTCCTGAAGCTTTCTTT. The encoded protein is CASSQDNSGPVPEAFF.

This clonotype came up many times. The chain employs TRBV10-1 and TRBJ2-1; 9 bases match TRBD1. This CDR3 is 15 amino acids long. Per germline, CDR1 WNHNN and CDR2 SYGVQD (reference sequence). V shed 5 bases, J shed 2 bases, and the junction held 4 bases outside the gene matches. In DNA form, the CDR3 reads TGCGCCAGCAGTTCCGGGACAGGGCCCTACAATGAGCAGTTCTTC. This encodes CASSSGTGPYNEQFF.

This clonotype turned up a few times. The genes are TRBV20-1 and TRBJ1-5; 8 positions agree with TRBD1. Looked up from germline, CDR1 is DFQATT and CDR2 is SNEGSKA (reference sequence). The CDR3 runs 14 residues. The J segment lost 6 bases and the V segment lost 3 bases, leaving 7 bases of the junction unmatched. The CDR3 here is CSASRGQGGQPQHF. The CDR3 DNA reads as TGCAGTGCTAGTCGCGGACAGGGTGGTCAGCCCCAGCATTTT.

The chain has TRBV7-2 and TRBJ1-4; tentatively, D is TRBD1 (5 bases). V shed 1 base and J shed 5 bases, with 8 bases lying between them. Germline CDR1 SGHTA, CDR2 FQGNSA. This CDR3 has 14 residues. The CDR3 sequence is CASSLVWTNEKLFF. The CDR3 DNA reads as TGTGCCAGCAGCTTAGTATGGACAAATGAAAAACTGTTTTTT.

The V and J genes are TRBV9 and TRBJ2-1; the match to TRBD2 covers 9 bases. Per the germline V gene, CDR1 is SGDLS and CDR2 is YYNGEE. J was trimmed by 8 bases and V by 0 bases; bases with no gene match: 12. The CDR3 loop spans 17 amino acids. The CDR3 loop reads CASSVVGEAGGAHEQFF. The CDR3 coding sequence is TGTGCCAGCAGCGTAGTGGGAGAGGCGGGGGGGGCCCATGAGCAGTTCTTC.

The rearrangement joins TRBV5-6 to TRBJ2-1, with unresolved D. Germline V lookup: CDR1 SGHDT, CDR2 YYEEEE. CDR3 length: 12 amino acids. Trimming took off 4 bases at V and 9 bases at J, with 11 bases between the two ends. In DNA, the CDR3 is TGTGCCAGCAGCAAGACCCAAATTGAGCAGTTCTTC. Translation: CASSKTQIEQFF.

This clonotype was observed a few times. The chain has TRBV4-1 and TRBJ2-2; 7 bases line up with TRBD2. The V segment lost 0 bases and the J segment 3 bases; nucleotides outside the gene matches: 7. Germline CDR1 is MGHRA and CDR2 is YSYEKL. This CDR3 is 17 amino acids long. The CDR3 region is CASSQEPGGIDTGELFF. CDR3 bases: TGCGCCAGCAGCCAAGAACCGGGGGGTATCGACACCGGGGAGCTGTTTTTT.

The chain uses TRBV18 and TRBJ1-2; D is uncertain. This CDR3 comprises 13 residues. The V gene's germline CDR1 is KGHSH and CDR2 LQKENI. Trimming removed 3 bases at V and 2 bases at J, with 7 bases between. CDR3 sequence reads: CASSPARNYGYTF. CDR3 coding DNA: TGTGCCAGCTCACCGGCAAGGAACTATGGCTACACCTTC.

The gene calls are TRBV20-1 and TRBJ1-2, with a possible D match to TRBD1 (5 bases). Per germline, CDR1 DFQATT and CDR2 SNEGSKA (reference sequence). The CDR3 runs to 12 residues. Trimming cost V 0 bases and J 7 bases, with 9 bases left between them. CDR3 nucleotide sequence: TGCAGTGCTAGAGATGCCGGGGGTGGCTACACCTTC. It codes for CSARDAGGGYTF.

V usage is TRBV12-3 or TRBV12-4 and J usage is TRBJ2-3; perhaps TRBD1 as D (6 bases). CDR3 length: 19 residues. Trimming removed 6 bases at V and 0 bases at J, with 25 bases between. The CDR3 DNA sequence: TGTGCCAGCAGCAAGGGGGAGCTTTGGAACCGTAATAGCACAGATACGCAGTATTTT. It encodes CASSKGELWNRNSTDTQYF.

This chain joins TRBV9 and TRBJ2-3; TRBD2 is a possible D gene (6 bases). Germline CDR1 reads SGDLS; CDR2 reads YYNGEE. This CDR3 is 16 amino acids long. The germline V and J ends were trimmed by 4 bases and 5 bases, with 20 bases remaining between them. CDR3 bases: TGTGCCAGCAGCCCCCGGGCCGGGAGAGATGGAGATACGCAGTATTTT. Protein: CASSPRAGRDGDTQYF. The whole variable domain, remainder taken from reference TRBV9 and TRBJ2-3, is DSGVTQTPKHLITATGQRVTLRCSPRSGDLSVYWYQQSLDQGLQFLIQYYNGEERAKGNILERFSAQQFPDLHSELNLSSLELGDSALYFCASSPRAGRDGDTQYFGPGTRLTVL.

The chain is built from TRBV13 and TRBJ2-1; perhaps TRBD2 as D (5 bases). The germline V gene encodes CDR1 PRHDT and CDR2 FYEKMQ (reference sequence). V was clipped by 1 base and J by 0 bases, with 10 bases between them. The CDR3 sequence is 16 residues long. This CDR3 reads CASSLVLASSYNEQFF. The CDR3 DNA sequence: TGTGCCAGCAGCTTAGTTCTAGCCAGCTCCTACAATGAGCAGTTCTTC.

This clonotype was counted a few times. The gene calls are TRBV27 and TRBJ2-2; 8 bases are shared with TRBD2. Germline V gene lookup returns CDR1 MNHEY and CDR2 SMNVEV (reference sequence). The CDR3 is 20 amino acids. Unmatched junction bases numbered 17, after V lost 4 bases and J lost 1 base. Written as DNA, the CDR3 is TGTGCCAGCAGTTCCCCGGGACTAGACCTACTGGGCCTGAACACCGGGGAGCTGTTTTTT. Translating gives CASSSPGLDLLGLNTGELFF.

This clonotype was found a few times. V and J are TRBV20-1 and TRBJ2-3, with 8 bases lining up with TRBD2. J was trimmed by 3 bases and V by 3 bases; bases with no gene match: 20. Germline CDR1 reads DFQATT; CDR2 reads SNEGSKA (reference sequence). The CDR3 sequence is 19 residues long. The CDR3 here is CSASARGRGAMDRTDTQYF. CDR3 bases: TGCAGTGCTAGCGCCCGTGGGCGGGGGGCGATGGATCGTACAGATACGCAGTATTTT.

This clonotype was counted only a few times. This chain joins TRBV18 and TRBJ2-2, with unresolved D. There are 15 residues in the CDR3. Trimming removed 3 bases from V and 4 bases from J, with 12 bases in between. CDR1 KGHSH and CDR2 LQKENI come from the germline V gene. Here the CDR3 reads CASSPLLSGTGELFF. The CDR3 bases are TGTGCCAGCTCACCGCTCCTTTCGGGCACCGGGGAGCTGTTTTTT.

The sample holds many counts of this clonotype. CDR3 bases: TGCAGTGCTTCCCCAGGGGGAGATCTTTACGAGCAGTACTTC. This encodes CSASPGGDLYEQYF. This chain links TRBV20-1 with TRBJ2-7; TRBD1 matches at 7 bases. Per the germline V gene, CDR1 is DFQATT and CDR2 is SNEGSKA (reference sequence). J lost 4 bases, V lost 5 bases, and 11 bases had no gene match. There are 14 residues in the CDR3.

This clonotype was detected many times. The chain links TRBV5-1 to TRBJ1-5; TRBD1 matches 7 bases. J was trimmed by 6 bases and V by 4 bases; bases with no gene match: 10. Looked up from germline, CDR1 is SGHRS and CDR2 is YFSETQ. This CDR3 spans 15 amino acids. The chain's CDR3 is CASSPGDSWSQPQHF. For the CDR3, the DNA is TGCGCCAGCAGCCCAGGGGACAGTTGGAGTCAGCCCCAGCATTTT.

The V call is TRBV15, the J call TRBJ1-5; the match to TRBD1 covers 9 bases. The ends lost 1 base at V and 2 bases at J; junction bases unmatched: 3. The germline CDR1 and CDR2 sequences are LNHNV and YYDKDF (reference sequence). CDR3 size: 16 residues. The CDR3 reads CATSRGTGEGNQPQHF. The CDR3 nucleotides read TGTGCCACCAGCAGAGGGACAGGGGAAGGCAATCAGCCCCAGCATTTT.

The chain links TRBV11-3 to TRBJ2-1, with TRBD2 as a possible D gene (6 bases). The CDR3 loop spans 15 amino acids. Germline V gene data show CDR1 as SGHNT and CDR2 as YENEEA. The V end was cut by 5 bases, the J end by 4 bases, with 15 bases between. DNA of the CDR3: TGTGCCAGCAGCCTGTTCGGGAGTTTATACAATGAGCAGTTCTTC. It is translated as CASSLFGSLYNEQFF.

This clonotype has more than one count but fewer than ten. CDR3 loop: CASSYSMGGRETQYF. In DNA, the CDR3 is TGTGCCAGCAGTTACTCTATGGGGGGCCGGGAGACCCAGTACTTC. The chain recombines TRBV6-2 or TRBV6-3 with TRBJ2-5; TRBD1 or TRBD2 may be the D gene (6 bases each). This CDR3 contains 15 residues. Trimming cost V 0 bases and J 5 bases, with 13 bases left between them. Germline V CDR1 and CDR2: MNHEY, SVGEGT.

This clonotype has a handful of counts. The rearrangement uses TRBV3-1 and TRBJ2-3; perhaps TRBD2 as D (6 bases). The CDR3 has 14 residues. CDR1 is LGHDT, CDR2 YNNKEL, per germline (reference sequence). V lost 3 bases and J lost 4, with 11 bases in between. Here the CDR3 DNA reads TGTGCCAGCAGCCACGGAGGGGTGGCAGATACGCAGTATTTT. Its translation: CASSHGGVADTQYF.

Of note for this clonotype: Here the CDR3 omits its conserved ending phenylalanine or tryptophan, so a read error is the likely source. The chain has TRBV28 and TRBJ2-5, with D hard to call. Germline V gives CDR1 MDHEN, CDR2 SYDVKM. The CDR3 loop spans 12 amino acids. Trimming removed 6 bases at V and 1 base at J, with 6 bases between. The CDR3 DNA sequence: TGTGCCAGCAGAACAGTCCAAGAGACCCAGTACTAC. Translated: CASRTVQETQYY.

This clonotype was detected only a few times. The chain couples TRBV28 to TRBJ2-3, with 8 bases that match TRBD2. The CDR3 covers 16 residues. The V and J ends lost 6 bases and 5 bases, in that order; junction bases with no gene match: 13. Germline assignment: CDR1 MDHEN and CDR2 SYDVKM. The CDR3 region is CASRSPELAGLDTQYF. The CDR3 DNA follows: TGTGCCAGCAGAAGTCCCGAGCTAGCGGGTTTAGATACGCAGTATTTT.

Only a few counts were recorded for this clonotype. The V gene is TRBV6-5, the J gene TRBJ1-2; TRBD1 matches at 7 bases. This CDR3 has 14 residues. V was clipped by 4 bases and J by 4 bases; unmatched bases: 6. Germline CDR1 reads MNHEY; CDR2 reads SVGAGI. DNA for the CDR3: TGTGCCAGCAGTTCCAACAGGGGAGCCTATGGCTACACCTTC. Translation gives CASSSNRGAYGYTF.

V usage is TRBV3-1 and J usage is TRBJ2-1, with a tentative D call TRBD2 (6 bases). CDR3 length: 18 residues. Trimming took 4 bases from V and 1 from J, leaving 20 bases between them. In germline, CDR1 is LGHDT, CDR2 YNNKEL (reference sequence). CDR3 in DNA: TGTGCCAGCAGCCGAGCGGGTGCGCTTGGGGGATCCTACAATGAGCAGTTCTTC. It encodes CASSRAGALGGSYNEQFF.